This TCR beta chain is from a study of shared T cell receptors in the human thymus. The germline V gene encodes CDR1 SGDLS and CDR2 YYNGEE. Unmatched junction bases numbered 11, after V lost 0 bases and J lost 9 bases. The CDR3 is 16 residues long. Assay: immunoSEQ multiplex PCR; the TCRdb copy retains only in-frame clones and omits some. The data show hundreds of thousands of clones, with around 85% seen just once and roughly 0.01% held by the top ten. These data were likewise used in another study, on human thymus T cells.

This sequence originates from a girl under three years old with a congenital heart defect. V is TRBV9 and J is TRBJ2-4; 8 nucleotides match TRBD2. Sequenced material: thymocytes. This CDR3 is CASSVDLGAGEGIQYF. The CDR3 DNA sequence: TGTGCCAGCAGCGTAGATCTGGGAGCGGGGGAAGGCATTCAGTACTTC.